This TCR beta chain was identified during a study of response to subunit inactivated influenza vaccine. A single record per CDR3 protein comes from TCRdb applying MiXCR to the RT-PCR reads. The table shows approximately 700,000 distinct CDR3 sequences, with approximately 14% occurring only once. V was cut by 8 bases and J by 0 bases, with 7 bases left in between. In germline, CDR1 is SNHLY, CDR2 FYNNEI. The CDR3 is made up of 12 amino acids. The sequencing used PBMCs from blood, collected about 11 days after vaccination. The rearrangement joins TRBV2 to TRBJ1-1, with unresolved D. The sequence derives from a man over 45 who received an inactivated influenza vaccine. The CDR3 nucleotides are TGTGCCAGCGAGGCTCTGAACACTGAAGCTTTCTTT. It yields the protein CASEALNTEAFF.